This T cell receptor (beta chain) was captured in a study of T cell repertoires in cytomegalovirus infection. Study-wide background: CMV infection together with matching HLA type was indicated by public TCR beta signatures.

From the reads, TCRdb called clonotypes with MiXCR, one entry per CDR3 protein. This table has 200,000 to 300,000 distinct CDR3 sequences, about 13% appearing once. The CDR3 is 13 residues long. V shed 3 bases and J 5 bases; nucleotides not matched to a gene: 1. Regarding this clonotype: Antigen: not known.

General study findings and limits: The response measured ex vivo was dominated by TCR beta clonotypes (HLA-C-restricted and CMV-specific). Of the TCR beta families, the public ones yielded a cumulative frequency that identified carriers of CMV plus the relevant HLA.

This sequence originates from a human donor in good health (CMV status not recorded). Some clones in this sample may be carry-over from other donors' samples. What was sequenced was PBMCs. The chain carries TRBV23-1 and TRBJ2-3, with 8 positions matching TRBD2. TRBV23-1 is designated an ORF whose function remains uncertain. The CDR3 here is CASSHRGGDTQYF. As DNA, the CDR3 is TGCGCCAGCAGTCACCGGGGGGGAGATACGCAGTATTTT.